A selection of T cell receptor beta chains follows, all from one sample in a study of cytomegalovirus exposure and HLA in healthy donors. Sequenced by immunoSEQ multiplex PCR; TCRdb stores in-frame clones only, minus some. The profile shows roughly 120,000 clones, around 78% of them singletons. The sequenced material came from PBMCs. Source of these receptors: a woman under 40 in good health and CMV-seropositive. CDR3s leave out the opening cysteine and the closing phenylalanine or tryptophan. The D gene is left open where the match is weak. Size is stated for part of the rows, as once, few or many counts, or as a class when the clone is expanded.

TRBV15 | . | . | ATSTQRTVANEKLF
TRBV10-3 | TRBD1 | . | AIKEGQGVVYEQY
TRBV4-1 | TRBD1 | . | ASSGRQGQGTYEQY
TRBV5-6 | TRBD1 | . | ASSSGTGRYEQY
TRBV19 | TRBD2 | . | ASAGGDTDTQY
TRBV5-4 | . | few | ASSWAGRTGANVLT
TRBV6-1 | TRBD1 | . | ATNGRGTGGSYT
TRBV7-9 | TRBD1 | once | ASNALWAGGRDTQY
TRBV28 | TRBD1 | . | ASRPRQGEWGSTDTQY
TRBV7-3 | TRBD1 | . | ASGTGNNEQF
TRBV10-3 | . | few | AIRASGNTIY
TRBV9 | . | few | ASSVEPEVYGYT
TRBV7-2 | . | . | ASSFTRGTYNEQF
TRBV6-6 | . | few | ASSYRSSSTDTQY
TRBV27 | . | . | ASSLNPLSYEQY
TRBV7-9 | . | . | ASSLRQGSEQY
TRBV18 | TRBD2 | . | ASSPTGGRETQY
TRBV2 | TRBD1 | once | ASSERQGDTIY
TRBV29-1 | . | . | SVRAGRQWETQY
TRBV7-2 | TRBD1 | . | ASSRDRWSYEQY
TRBV7-2 | . | . | ASSLSSTVPQGYT
TRBV28 | TRBD1 | . | ASRTGDDSPLH
TRBV5-4 | . | few | ASSQDPGVSSSYNEQF
TRBV7-9 | . | . | ASSPGQPGTDTQY
TRBV4-2 | . | . | ASSQVQQETQY
TRBV28 | . | once | ASSLGGGNTEAF
TRBV6-1 | . | . | ASSEGLWAGPSNQPQH
TRBV7-8 | TRBD1 | . | ASSQDRALYGYT
TRBV7-2 | TRBD2 | . | ASSLRTSGVDTQY